Listed below are T cell receptor beta chains from one sample, sequenced in a study of CD8 T cells in Susac syndrome. MiXCR was run by TCRdb on the immunoSEQ multiplex PCR reads, yielding one entry per CDR3 protein. The repertoire holds 250,000 to 300,000 distinct CDR3 sequences, with 85% as singletons. Sequencing used CD8+ T cells from PBMCs. These receptors all come from a human donor with multiple sclerosis. Each CDR3 is given with its conserved first and last residue. D genes are given only for firm matches. Expanded clones are given a class, and other clones once, few, many or no size at all.

>TRBJ2-1|TRBV27|TRBD1|-
TGTGCCAGCAGTTTTAAGGGACAGGGTGCCTACAATGAGCAGTTCTTC
CASSFKGQGAYNEQFF
>TRBJ1-6|TRBV9|-|once
TGTGCCAGCAGCCCCCGCGATTCACCCCTCCACTTT
CASSPRDSPLHF
>TRBJ1-2|TRBV4-1|TRBD1|once
TGCGCCAGCAGCCAAGGGACAGGGAATAACTATGGCTACACCTTC
CASSQGTGNNYGYTF
>TRBJ2-1|TRBV5-1|-|once
TGCGCCAGCAGCTTGACGTACGGTGAGCAGTTCTTC
CASSLTYGEQFF
>TRBJ1-4|TRBV7-9|-|once
TGTGCCAGCAGCCGCCAGGACAGACTCGAGGAAAAACTGTTTTTT
CASSRQDRLEEKLFF
>TRBJ2-7|TRBV2|-|-
TGTGCCAGCAGTGGCCTTGCGGGCCTAAACTACGAGCAGTACTTC
CASSGLAGLNYEQYF
>TRBJ2-1|TRBV7-9|TRBD1|-
TGTGCCAGCTCAGAATGGGGGACAGGCTACTACAATGAGCAGTTCTTC
CASSEWGTGYYNEQFF
>TRBJ1-2|TRBV20-1|-|-
TGCAGTGCTAGAGATAGCACCGACTATGGCTACACCTTC
CSARDSTDYGYTF
>TRBJ2-7|TRBV27|-|-
TGTGCCAGCAGTCCCTCACCGAGGCTTTCTCAATGGGGGCAGTACTTC
CASSPSPRLSQWGQYF
>TRBJ2-1|TRBV2|-|-
TGTGCCAGCAGAGGACTCAATGAGCAGTTCTTC
CASRGLNEQFF
>TRBJ2-1|TRBV13|TRBD2|-
TGTGCCAGCAGCTTGAGTAGCGGGTACAATGAGCAGTTCTTC
CASSLSSGYNEQFF
>TRBJ2-2|TRBV7-9|-|-
TGTGCCAGCAGCTCCCGCCCCGGGGAGCTGTTTTTT
CASSSRPGELFF
>TRBJ2-7|TRBV6-1|-|once
TGTGCCAGCAGTGACGACTCCTTATACGAGCAGTACTTC
CASSDDSLYEQYF
>TRBJ1-3|TRBV27|-|-
TGTGCCAGCAGTCCGACGACTGGTGGAAACACCATATATTTT
CASSPTTGGNTIYF
>TRBJ2-1|TRBV6-5|TRBD1|-
TGTGCCAGCAGTTACCACAGGGGGCGAAAGGATGAGCAGTTCTTC
CASSYHRGRKDEQFF
>TRBJ2-1|TRBV10-3|TRBD1|-
TGTGCCACCAGGGACAGGAGCTCCTACAATGAGCAGTTCTTC
CATRDRSSYNEQFF
>TRBJ2-7|TRBV6-2/TRBV6-3|TRBD2|few
TGTGCCAGCAGTTACTACCACCGCGGGACTAGTAGCTACGAGCAGTACTTC
CASSYYHRGTSSYEQYF
>TRBJ2-5|TRBV9|TRBD2|-
TGTGCCAGCAGCACGGGACTACCCCAAGAGACCCAGTACTTC
CASSTGLPQETQYF
>TRBJ2-3|TRBV30|-|-
TGTGCCTGGAGTGTGAGCACAGATACGCAGTATTTT
CAWSVSTDTQYF
>TRBJ2-2|TRBV4-1|-|-
TGCGCCAGCAGCCCCCCAGGGTCGAACACCGGGGAGCTGTTTTTT
CASSPPGSNTGELFF
>TRBJ2-1|TRBV14|TRBD2|-
TGTGCCAGCAGCCACCTCAGCGGGGCTAGGTGGTATGAGCAGTTCTTC
CASSHLSGARWYEQFF
>TRBJ1-1|TRBV19|-|-
TGTGCCACCAGGACCAACACTGAAGCTTTCTTT
CATRTNTEAFF
>TRBJ2-3|TRBV6-1|TRBD1|-
TGTGCCAGCCAGAGTTGGGGACAGGTTGCGGATACGCAGTATTTT
CASQSWGQVADTQYF
>TRBJ2-7|TRBV5-8|TRBD2|-
TGTGCCAGCAGCTTGGAGCTAGCGGACTTCTACGAGCAGTACTTC
CASSLELADFYEQYF
>TRBJ2-1|TRBV6-6|-|-
TGTGCCAGCAGTTCCCTCGCCCCTCAGTACAATGAGCAGTTCTTC
CASSSLAPQYNEQFF
>TRBJ1-1|TRBV7-9|-|-
TGTGCCAGCAGCTTCGTCAGGGTCCCTGAAGCTTTCTTT
CASSFVRVPEAFF
>TRBJ1-1|TRBV28|-|-
TGTGCCAGCAGTTTGGAGTTCAATGAGTCCTGTCACACTGAAGCTTTCTTT
CASSLEFNESCHTEAFF
>TRBJ1-2|TRBV28|-|-
TGTGCCAGCAGTTTAGGGCACCTCTACTATGGCTACACCTTC
CASSLGHLYYGYTF
>TRBJ1-1|TRBV7-9|-|-
TGTGCCAGCAGTTACGAAGGATGGAACACTGAAGCTTTCTTT
CASSYEGWNTEAFF
>TRBJ2-7|TRBV29-1|-|once
TGCAGCGTTGGCGGTCTAGGTTACGAGCAGTACTTC
CSVGGLGYEQYF
>TRBJ2-7|TRBV3-1|-|-
TGTGCCAGCAGCCAAGAGGGCGGACGGATTCCCTACGAGCAGTACTTC
CASSQEGGRIPYEQYF
>TRBJ2-1|TRBV25-1|-|once
TGTGCCAGCAAAGGGAGCGGCCCAACTTACAATGAGCAGTTCTTC
CASKGSGPTYNEQFF
>TRBJ1-5|TRBV30|-|-
TGTGCCTGGAGTGTTAACCCTAGCAATCAGCCCCAGCATTTT
CAWSVNPSNQPQHF
>TRBJ1-5|TRBV27|-|-
TGTGCCAGCAGTTTGCGCCCCAGACGACAGCCCCAGCATTTT
CASSLRPRRQPQHF
>TRBJ1-2|TRBV2|-|-
TGTGCCAGCCCTAAGGCAGCTAACTATGGCTACACCTTC
CASPKAANYGYTF
>TRBJ2-1|TRBV9|-|once
TGTGCCAGCAGCGTAGAGCATGATGGGGGACTCTACAATGAGCAGTTCTTC
CASSVEHDGGLYNEQFF
>TRBJ2-2|TRBV28|-|few
TGTGCCAGCAGTTTCACAGGGAACACCGGGGAGCTGTTTTTT
CASSFTGNTGELFF
>TRBJ2-5|TRBV5-1|TRBD2|-
TGCGCCAGCAAATCCCCGCCGACTAGCTTAGAGGAGACCCAGTACTTC
CASKSPPTSLEETQYF
>TRBJ2-7|TRBV2|-|-
TGTGCCAGCAGTGAAGCGCGGTCGGACGAATACGAGCAGTACTTC
CASSEARSDEYEQYF
>TRBJ2-3|TRBV27|-|-
TGTGCCAGCAGCTTAGCGGCCCCGAGTACGCAGTATTTT
CASSLAAPSTQYF
>TRBJ2-3|TRBV4-1|-|-
TGCGCCAGCAGCCAGCCGGGGGCAGGGGAGGAAGGGGATACGCAGTATTTT
CASSQPGAGEEGDTQYF
>TRBJ2-5|TRBV9|-|-
TGTGCCAGCAGCTTACGGGGCTCCTGGGGGGAGACCCAGTACTTC
CASSLRGSWGETQYF